This record looks at one T cell receptor (beta chain) sequence and its context. Profiled with immunoSEQ multiplex PCR; TCRdb holds only in-frame clones, not every one. The profile covers tens of thousands of clones, with 60% to 80% appearing a single time and about 30% taken by the ten largest. Germline V gives CDR1 SGHRS, CDR2 YFSETQ. J was trimmed by 6 bases and V by 4 bases; bases with no gene match: 5. The CDR3 runs to 14 residues. The data were obtained in a study of blood T cell repertoires in COVID-19. The source of this sequence is an elderly woman with acute or convalescent COVID-19. V usage is TRBV5-1 and J usage is TRBJ1-1, with TRBD1 matching 11 bases. Source material: peripheral blood. CDR3 sequence (DNA): TGCGCCAGCAGCCTTGGACAGGGGGCCTCTGAAGCTTTCTTT. The encoded protein is CASSLGQGASEAFF.